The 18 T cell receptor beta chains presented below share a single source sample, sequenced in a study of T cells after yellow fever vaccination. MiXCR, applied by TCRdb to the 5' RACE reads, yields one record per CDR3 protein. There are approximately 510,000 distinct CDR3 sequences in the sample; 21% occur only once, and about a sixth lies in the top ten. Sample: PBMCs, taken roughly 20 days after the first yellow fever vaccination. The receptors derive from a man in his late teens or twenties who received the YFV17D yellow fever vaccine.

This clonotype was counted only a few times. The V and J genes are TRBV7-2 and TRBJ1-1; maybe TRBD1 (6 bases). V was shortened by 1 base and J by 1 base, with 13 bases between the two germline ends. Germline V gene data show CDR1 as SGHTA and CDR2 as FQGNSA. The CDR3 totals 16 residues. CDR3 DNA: TGTGCCAGCAGCTTAGTGGGGGGGGCGCAGAACACTGAAGCTTTCTTT. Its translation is CASSLVGGAQNTEAFF.

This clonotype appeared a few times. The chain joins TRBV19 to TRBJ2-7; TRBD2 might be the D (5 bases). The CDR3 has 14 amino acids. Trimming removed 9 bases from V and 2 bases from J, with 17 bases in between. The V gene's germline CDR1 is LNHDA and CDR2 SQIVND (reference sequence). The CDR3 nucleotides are TGTGCCAGCCCGACCGGACTCACTCCCTACGAGCAGTACGTC. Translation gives CASPTGLTPYEQYV.

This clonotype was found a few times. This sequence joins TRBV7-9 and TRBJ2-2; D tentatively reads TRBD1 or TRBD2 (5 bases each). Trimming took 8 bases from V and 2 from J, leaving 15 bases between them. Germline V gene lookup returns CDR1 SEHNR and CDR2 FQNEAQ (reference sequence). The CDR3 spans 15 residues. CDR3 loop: CASGRGGGNTGELFF. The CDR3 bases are TGTGCCAGCGGCCGGGGTGGGGGAAACACCGGGGAGCTGTTTTTT.

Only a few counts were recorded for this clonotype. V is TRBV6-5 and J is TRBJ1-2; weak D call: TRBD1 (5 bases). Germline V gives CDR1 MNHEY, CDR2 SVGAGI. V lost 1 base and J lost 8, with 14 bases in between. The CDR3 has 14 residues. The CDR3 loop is CASSYFLAGKGYTF. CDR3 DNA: TGTGCCAGCAGTTACTTCTTGGCAGGGAAGGGCTACACCTTC.

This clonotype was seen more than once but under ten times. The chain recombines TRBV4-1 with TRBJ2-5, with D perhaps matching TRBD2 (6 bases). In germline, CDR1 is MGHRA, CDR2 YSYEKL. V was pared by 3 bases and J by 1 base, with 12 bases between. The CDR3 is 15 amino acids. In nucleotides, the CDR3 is TGCGCCAGCAGCCACACCTCGGGGGTCCAAGAGACCCAGTACTTC. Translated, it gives CASSHTSGVQETQYF.

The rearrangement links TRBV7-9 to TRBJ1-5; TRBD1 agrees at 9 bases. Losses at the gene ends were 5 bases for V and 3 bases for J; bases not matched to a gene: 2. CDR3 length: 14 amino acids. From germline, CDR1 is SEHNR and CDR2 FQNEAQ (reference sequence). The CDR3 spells CASSRTGDNQPQHF. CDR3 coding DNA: TGTGCCAGCAGCCGGACAGGGGACAATCAGCCCCAGCATTTT.

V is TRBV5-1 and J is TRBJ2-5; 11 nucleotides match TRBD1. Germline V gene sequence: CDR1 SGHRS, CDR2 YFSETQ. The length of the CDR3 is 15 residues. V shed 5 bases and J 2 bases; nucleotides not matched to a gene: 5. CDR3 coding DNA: TGCGCCAGCAGACGGACAGGGGGCCGGCAAGAGACCCAGTACTTC. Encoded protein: CASRRTGGRQETQYF. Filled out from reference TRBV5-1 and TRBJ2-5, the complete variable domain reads KAGVTQTPRYLIKTRGQQVTLSCSPISGHRSVSWYQQTPGQGLQFLFEYFSETQRNKGNFPGRFSGRQFSNSRSEMNVSTLELGDSALYLCASRRTGGRQETQYFGPGTRLLVL.

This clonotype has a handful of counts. As DNA, the CDR3 is TGTGCCAGTACCTACCGGACTAGCGGGGTGGGAAATGAGCAGTTCTTC. Amino acids: CASTYRTSGVGNEQFF. The rearrangement joins TRBV19 to TRBJ2-1; 12 nucleotides line up with TRBD2. V was pared by 7 bases and J by 7 bases, with 11 bases of the junction left unmatched. This CDR3 is 16 amino acids long. Germline loops: CDR1 LNHDA, CDR2 SQIVND (reference sequence).

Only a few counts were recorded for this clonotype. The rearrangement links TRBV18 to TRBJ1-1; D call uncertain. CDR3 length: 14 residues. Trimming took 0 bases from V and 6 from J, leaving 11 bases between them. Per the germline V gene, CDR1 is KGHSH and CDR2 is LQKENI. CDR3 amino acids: CASSPPERRAEAFF. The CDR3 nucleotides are TGTGCCAGCTCACCACCGGAACGGCGAGCTGAAGCTTTCTTT.

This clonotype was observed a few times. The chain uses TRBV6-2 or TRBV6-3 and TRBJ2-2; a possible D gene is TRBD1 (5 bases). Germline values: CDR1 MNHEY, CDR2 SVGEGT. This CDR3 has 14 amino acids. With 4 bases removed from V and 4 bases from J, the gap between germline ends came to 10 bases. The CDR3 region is CASSSRQITGELFF. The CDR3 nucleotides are TGTGCCAGCAGTTCCCGACAGATCACCGGGGAGCTGTTTTTT.

The CDR3 sequence is CASSPDSTGADTQYF. The CDR3, as DNA: TGCGCCAGCAGCCCGGACAGTACAGGGGCAGATACGCAGTATTTT. The chain carries TRBV5-1 and TRBJ2-3; TRBD1 agrees at 7 bases. Germline CDR1 SGHRS, CDR2 YFSETQ. The CDR3 loop spans 15 amino acids. Unmatched junction bases numbered 9, after V lost 4 bases and J lost 4 bases.

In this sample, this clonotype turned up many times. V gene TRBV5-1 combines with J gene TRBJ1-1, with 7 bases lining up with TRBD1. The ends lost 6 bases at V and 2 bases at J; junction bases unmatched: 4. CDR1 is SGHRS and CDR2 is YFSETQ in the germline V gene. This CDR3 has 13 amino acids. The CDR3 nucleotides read TGCGCCAGCAAGCGGGACAGCAACACTGAAGCTTTCTTT. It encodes CASKRDSNTEAFF.

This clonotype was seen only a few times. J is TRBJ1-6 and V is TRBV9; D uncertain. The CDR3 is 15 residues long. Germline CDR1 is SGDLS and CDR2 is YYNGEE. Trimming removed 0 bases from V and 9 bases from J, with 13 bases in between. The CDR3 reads CASSVGASEGSPLHF. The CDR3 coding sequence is TGTGCCAGCAGCGTAGGTGCCTCCGAGGGTTCACCCCTCCACTTT.

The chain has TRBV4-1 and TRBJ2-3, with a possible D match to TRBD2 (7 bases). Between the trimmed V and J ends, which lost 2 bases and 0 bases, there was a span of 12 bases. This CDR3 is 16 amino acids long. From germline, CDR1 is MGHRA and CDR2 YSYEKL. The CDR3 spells CASSQRGGVSTDTQYF. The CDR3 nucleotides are TGCGCCAGCAGCCAAAGGGGGGGAGTTAGCACAGATACGCAGTATTTT.

This CDR3 is CASSRRGDRANTEAFF. The CDR3 nucleotides read TGTGCCAGCTCACGGCGTGGCGACCGGGCGAACACTGAAGCTTTCTTT. The genes are TRBV18 and TRBJ1-1; no definite D call. Trimming shortened V by 4 bases and J by 1 base, and 16 bases separated the two germline ends. This CDR3 has 16 amino acids. Per germline, CDR1 KGHSH and CDR2 LQKENI.

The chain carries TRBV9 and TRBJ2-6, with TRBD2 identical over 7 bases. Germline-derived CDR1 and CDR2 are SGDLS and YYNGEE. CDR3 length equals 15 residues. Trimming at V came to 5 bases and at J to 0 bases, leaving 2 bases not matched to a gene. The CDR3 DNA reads TGTGCCAGCAGGGGGGGGAGCTCTGGGGCCAACGTCCTGACTTTC. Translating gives CASRGGSSGANVLTF.

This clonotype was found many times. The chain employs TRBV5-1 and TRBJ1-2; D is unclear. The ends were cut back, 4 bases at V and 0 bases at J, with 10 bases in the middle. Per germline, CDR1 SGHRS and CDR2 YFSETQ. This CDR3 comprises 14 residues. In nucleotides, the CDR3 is TGCGCCAGCAGCCAGCGAGAAGCTAACTATGGCTACACCTTC. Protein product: CASSQREANYGYTF.

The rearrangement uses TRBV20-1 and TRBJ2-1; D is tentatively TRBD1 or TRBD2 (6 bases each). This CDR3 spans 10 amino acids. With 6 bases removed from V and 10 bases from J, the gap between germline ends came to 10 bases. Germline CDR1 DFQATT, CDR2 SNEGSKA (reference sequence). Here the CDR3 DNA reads TGCAGTGCCTTAGGGGGGGAGCAGTTCTTC. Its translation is CSALGGEQFF.